This T cell receptor beta chain derives from a study of Graves' ophthalmopathy and Graves' hyperthyroidism. Overall study findings and caveats: Most expanded thyroid clonotypes above 0.001 frequency also appeared in blood. A model built from 13 signatures distinguished ophthalmopathy from stable hyperthyroidism with 85% to 90% sensitivity and approximately 80% specificity. The model's prediction of ophthalmopathy progression had roughly 70% sensitivity and approximately 72% specificity.

V was pared by 7 bases and J by 2 bases, with 11 bases between. The CDR3 spans 13 residues. Comment on this clonotype: Its antigen is undetermined.

Clinical symptoms and serum thyroxine were used for diagnosis; TRAb, thyroid ultrasound and orbital computed tomography were also relied on. Amplification targeted the TCR beta CDR3 regions, with RNA transcripts as the source material. HTBI primers primed a first-round RT-PCR, and a second-round multiplex PCR followed. TCRdb processed the multiplex PCR reads anew with MiXCR; each CDR3 protein has one entry. Of some 520,000 distinct CDR3 sequences detected, around an eighth appear once; the ten largest clones hold roughly 10%. The chain employs TRBV12-3 or TRBV12-4 and TRBJ1-1; D unclear. This clonotype was sampled from a woman aged 30 to 39 with Graves' ophthalmopathy. The sample was blood. CDR3 DNA sequence: TGTGCCAGCACCCCGAGACGTAACACTGAAGCTTTCTTT. The encoded protein is CASTPRRNTEAFF.